The next 23 T cell receptor beta chains were all read from a single sample in a study of shared T cell receptors in the human thymus (dated by TCRdb to the early 2020s). The library relied on the immunoSEQ multiplex PCR assay. TCRdb re-hosts the immuneACCESS table, in-frame sequences only. Its copies lack some clones; in the studies checked, an unresolved V gene accounts for under half of them, and the cause for the rest is not known. This sample comprises about 660,000 clones, roughly 90% of them detected only once. The top ten clonotypes cover 0.0085% to 0.012% of the sample. These data were likewise used in another study, on human thymus T cells.

Sequenced material: thymocytes. Source of these receptors: a boy in the first two years of life with a congenital heart defect. Donor details come from another sample of the same person, matched by shared clones.

The chain links TRBV6-1 to TRBJ1-1; D may be TRBD1 (5 bases). The V gene lost 0 bases and the J gene lost 1 base, with 15 bases spanning the gap. The CDR3 has 17 residues. Germline V gene data show CDR1 as MNHNS and CDR2 as SASEGT. The CDR3 DNA reads TGTGCCAGCAGTGAAGCTTCAGGGCCTGCATGGAACACTGAAGCTTTCTTT. It yields the protein CASSEASGPAWNTEAFF.

V is TRBV19 and J is TRBJ1-1; tentatively, D is TRBD1 (5 bases). The CDR3 runs to 13 residues. Per germline, CDR1 LNHDA and CDR2 SQIVND (reference sequence). V lost 7 bases to trimming and J lost 3 bases, with 12 bases between them. The CDR3 nucleotides read TGTGCCAGTACGAAAGGGGCGGACACTGAAGCTTTCTTT. The encoded protein is CASTKGADTEAFF.

This chain links TRBV6-1 with TRBJ1-2; D remains unclear. V was clipped by 0 bases and J by 7 bases, with 12 bases between them. CDR1 MNHNS and CDR2 SASEGT come from the germline V gene. This CDR3 comprises 14 residues. CDR3 nucleotide sequence: TGTGCCAGCAGTGAAGCTATCGGAGCGGGTGGCTACACCTTC. Translation gives CASSEAIGAGGYTF.

Only a few counts were recorded for this clone. The V call is TRBV4-1, the J call TRBJ2-3; D is undetermined. Germline loops: CDR1 MGHRA, CDR2 YSYEKL. The CDR3 extends over 16 amino acids. Trimming pared 0 bases from V and 4 bases from J, leaving 14 bases between. The CDR3 DNA reads TGCGCCAGCAGCCAAGATATGGCAGGTCCACCAGATACGCAGTATTTT. Encoded protein: CASSQDMAGPPDTQYF.

This clone was detected only a few times. V and J are TRBV2 and TRBJ2-7; 11 positions match TRBD2. The germline V gene encodes CDR1 SNHLY and CDR2 FYNNEI. Losses at the gene ends were 2 bases for V and 6 bases for J; bases not matched to a gene: 9. CDR3 length: 16 amino acids. CDR3 amino acids: CASSEKLAGELIEQYF. The CDR3 DNA sequence: TGTGCCAGCAGTGAAAAACTAGCGGGAGAATTGATCGAGCAGTACTTC.

The V gene is TRBV7-9, the J gene TRBJ1-3, with 12 positions matching TRBD1. Germline CDR1 is SEHNR and CDR2 is FQNEAQ (reference sequence). With 5 bases clipped from V and 4 bases from J, the junction kept 15 bases outside the gene matches. CDR3 length equals 19 residues. Here the CDR3 DNA reads TGTGCCAGCAGCCCGGTTCCCCGTGGGACAGGGGGCAAAGGAAACACCATATATTTT. This codes for CASSPVPRGTGGKGNTIYF.

The rearrangement uses TRBV28 and TRBJ2-2, with 9 bases matching TRBD1. CDR3 length: 14 amino acids. Losses at the gene ends were 10 bases for V and 7 bases for J; bases not matched to a gene: 10. CDR1 and CDR2 (germline): MDHEN, SYDVKM. The CDR3 region has the DNA TGTGCCACCAACAGGGGGCGTATCGACGGGGAGCTGTTTTTT. Encoded protein: CATNRGRIDGELFF. The full variable domain, rest sourced from reference TRBV28 and TRBJ2-2, is DVKVTQSSRYLVKRTGEKVFLECVQDMDHENMFWYRQDPGLGLRLIYFSYDVKMKEKGDIPEGYSVSREKKERFSLILESASTNQTSMYLCATNRGRIDGELFFGEGSRLTVL.

V gene TRBV5-1 combines with J gene TRBJ2-1, with D possibly being TRBD2 (6 bases). Germline CDR1 is SGHRS and CDR2 is YFSETQ. The CDR3 contains 19 residues. Trimming removed 0 bases from V and 1 base from J, with 20 bases in between. Here the CDR3 DNA reads TGCGCCAGCAGCTTGGCCGTGTCGAGCGGGCTTCCGTCCTACAATGAGCAGTTCTTC. Its translation: CASSLAVSSGLPSYNEQFF. The full variable domain, completed using reference TRBV5-1 and TRBJ2-1, is KAGVTQTPRYLIKTRGQQVTLSCSPISGHRSVSWYQQTPGQGLQFLFEYFSETQRNKGNFPGRFSGRQFSNSRSEMNVSTLELGDSALYLCASSLAVSSGLPSYNEQFFGPGTRLTVL.

J is TRBJ1-1 and V is TRBV14, with 7 bases lining up with TRBD1. Unmatched junction bases numbered 4, after V lost 1 base and J lost 5 bases. From germline, CDR1 is SGHDN and CDR2 FVKESK. This CDR3 has 14 amino acids. CDR3 DNA: TGTGCCAGCAGCCAAGGACAGGGTTGGACTGAAGCTTTCTTT. Residues: CASSQGQGWTEAFF.

The gene calls are TRBV4-1 and TRBJ2-7; no firm D call. Deletions cut 5 bases from V and 1 base from J, with 21 bases between. Germline CDR1 is MGHRA and CDR2 is YSYEKL. This CDR3 spans 17 amino acids. The CDR3 DNA sequence: TGCGCCAGCAGCGTACTGTTGGGTCTATCCGGGTCCTACGAGCAGTACTTC. It is translated as CASSVLLGLSGSYEQYF.

The chain recombines TRBV18 with TRBJ1-1; the match to TRBD1 covers 7 bases. This CDR3 comprises 14 residues. Germline CDR1 reads KGHSH; CDR2 reads LQKENI. V shed 2 bases and J 2 bases; nucleotides not matched to a gene: 2. CDR3 amino acids: CASSPGQENTEAFF. CDR3 DNA sequence: TGTGCCAGCTCACCAGGACAGGAAAACACTGAAGCTTTCTTT. The whole variable domain, filled in from reference TRBV18 and TRBJ1-1, reads NAGVMQNPRHLVRRRGQEARLRCSPMKGHSHVYWYRQLPEEGLKFMVYLQKENIIDESGMPKERFSAEFPKEGPSILRIQQVVRGDSAAYFCASSPGQENTEAFFGQGTRLTVV.

In this sample, this clone turned up once. J is TRBJ2-2 and V is TRBV7-8; TRBD2 matches 9 bases. This CDR3 contains 18 residues. In germline, CDR1 is SGHVS, CDR2 FQNEAQ. The trim removed 6 bases at V and 1 base at J, leaving 12 bases unmatched. The CDR3: CASRSYPLAGENTGELFF. CDR3 sequence (DNA): TGTGCCAGCAGATCCTACCCTTTAGCGGGAGAGAACACCGGGGAGCTGTTTTTT.

This chain links TRBV6-1 with TRBJ2-3, with D possibly TRBD2 on 6 matching bases. This CDR3 spans 12 amino acids. Germline CDR1 and CDR2: MNHNS and SASEGT. Trimming took 1 base from V and 11 from J, leaving 10 bases between them. CDR3 sequence (DNA): TGTGCCAGCAGTGAAGGGGACTTCGGGCAGTATTTT. Translated, it gives CASSEGDFGQYF.

The chain has TRBV6-1 and TRBJ2-1; the D is unclear. V lost 9 bases, J lost 3 bases, and 12 bases lay in between. Germline V gene lookup returns CDR1 MNHNS and CDR2 SASEGT. The CDR3 sequence is 13 residues long. The CDR3 DNA follows: TGTGCCAGTACGTCCCGGGTCTACAATGAGCAGTTCTTC. It codes for CASTSRVYNEQFF.

The gene calls are TRBV6-5 and TRBJ2-5; TRBD2 aligns across 8 bases. Germline CDR1 MNHEY, CDR2 SVGAGI. The CDR3 contains 14 residues. V dropped 5 bases and J dropped 5; count of bases not matched to a gene: 7. The CDR3 DNA reads TGTGCCAGCAGTCAGGGACTAGTGTGGGAGACCCAGTACTTC. Amino acids: CASSQGLVWETQYF.

This clone was recorded only once. The V call is TRBV6-6, the J call TRBJ1-2; tentatively, D is TRBD1 (6 bases). V dropped 2 bases and J dropped 0 bases, with 13 bases sitting between them. Germline-derived CDR1 and CDR2 are MNHNY and SVGAGI (reference sequence). The CDR3 spans 16 residues. The CDR3 DNA reads as TGTGCCAGCAGTTACCGGCCGCAGGGGCCTAACTATGGCTACACCTTC. It codes for CASSYRPQGPNYGYTF.

The CDR3 region is CASSPTLAAYSYEQYF. The CDR3 DNA reads TGTGCCAGCAGCCCCACTCTAGCGGCATATTCCTACGAGCAGTACTTC. The chain uses TRBV5-6 and TRBJ2-7; 7 bases align to TRBD2. The CDR3 runs to 16 residues. Trimming cost V 4 bases and J 1 base; bases outside gene matches: 11. Germline V gene sequence: CDR1 SGHDT, CDR2 YYEEEE.

The rearrangement uses TRBV2 and TRBJ2-7, with D perhaps TRBD2 (6 bases). Trimming pared 10 bases from V and 2 bases from J, leaving 21 bases between. Germline V gene data show CDR1 as SNHLY and CDR2 as FYNNEI. This CDR3 is 15 amino acids long. CDR3 sequence: CATVDGRAGTYEQYF. In DNA form, the CDR3 reads TGTGCCACCGTTGATGGTCGGGCGGGGACCTACGAGCAGTACTTC.

The rearrangement uses TRBV30 and TRBJ2-2, with TRBD2 matching over 7 bases. This CDR3 spans 15 amino acids. V gave up 6 bases and J gave up 8 bases; unmatched junction bases: 15. The germline gives CDR1 GTSNPN, CDR2 SVGIG (reference sequence). The CDR3, as DNA: TGTGCCTGTATTAGGAGGGCTAGCGGAGCGGGGGAGCTGTTTTTT. This sequence encodes CACIRRASGAGELFF.

This chain connects TRBV2 to TRBJ2-7; 14 positions match TRBD2. The CDR3 spans 16 residues. V was pared by 7 bases and J by 5 bases, with 10 bases of the junction left unmatched. Germline loops: CDR1 SNHLY, CDR2 FYNNEI. The DNA of the CDR3 is TGTGCCAGCACCCAGACGACTAGCGGGAGGGCCCACGAGCAGTACTTC. It translates to CASTQTTSGRAHEQYF. The full variable domain, completed using reference TRBV2 and TRBJ2-7, is EPEVTQTPSHQVTQMGQEVILRCVPISNHLYFYWYRQILGQKVEFLVSFYNNEISEKSEIFDDQFSVERPDGSNFTLKIRSTKLEDSAMYFCASTQTTSGRAHEQYFGPGTRLTVT.

This CDR3 is CASSESTSGRGNTGELFF. In DNA form, the CDR3 reads TGCGCCAGCAGTGAGTCGACTAGCGGGAGGGGGAACACCGGGGAGCTGTTTTTT. The rearrangement links TRBV10-1 to TRBJ2-2, with 14 bases fitting TRBD2. Germline V gives CDR1 WNHNN, CDR2 SYGVQD (reference sequence). This CDR3 spans 18 amino acids. Germline trimming cut 0 bases from V and 1 base from J; bases unmatched to any gene: 1.

This chain uses TRBV27 with TRBJ2-5; D uncertain. The V gene lost 8 bases and the J gene lost 8 bases, with 12 bases spanning the gap. The CDR3 spans 11 residues. CDR1 MNHEY and CDR2 SMNVEV come from the germline V gene (reference sequence). The CDR3 region has the DNA TGTGCCAGCCTCGCAGACTTTACCCAGTACTTC. Its protein product is CASLADFTQYF.

The rearrangement links TRBV19 to TRBJ2-7; 9 bases line up with TRBD2. Germline CDR1 LNHDA, CDR2 SQIVND (reference sequence). This CDR3 has 15 residues. The trim removed 1 base at V and 6 bases at J, leaving 7 bases unmatched. CDR3 region: CASSIVLAGLVEQYF. The DNA of the CDR3 is TGTGCCAGTAGTATAGTCCTAGCGGGACTGGTCGAGCAGTACTTC.